The clone carrying this TCR beta chain has a count of ten or more. The target antigen is unknown. This sample is part of a study of T cells in Graves' hyperthyroidism and ophthalmopathy. Broader study findings: Onset of ophthalmopathy came a median 6.5 months after the model predicted it. In the blood, most expanded thyroid clonotypes above 0.001 appeared as well.

Researchers took RNA transcripts and amplified the TCR beta CDR3 regions from them. When the TCR CDR3 underwent first-round RT-PCR, the HTBI primer set was used. In TCRdb, the multiplex PCR reads were re-called with MiXCR into one record per CDR3 protein. This sample has nearly 600,000 distinct CDR3 sequences; over 12% occur once, and the top ten carry about 6.6%. The CDR3 length is 16 residues. The germline gives CDR1 LNHDA, CDR2 SQIVND (reference sequence). V lost 5 bases to trimming and J lost 0 bases; unmatched junction nucleotides: 8. Diagnosing involved the use of clinical symptoms, serum thyroxine and TRAb, thyroid ultrasound and orbital computed tomography. The PBMCs had their origin in approximately 10 ml of fresh peripheral blood.

The origin of this receptor is a woman younger than 30 with Graves' ophthalmopathy. The V gene is TRBV19, the J gene TRBJ1-1; 8 bases line up with TRBD1. Sequenced: blood. The CDR3 protein is CASSLQRTGMNTEAFF. In DNA, the CDR3 is TGTGCCAGTAGTCTCCAACGGACAGGGATGAACACTGAAGCTTTCTTT.